This is a list of T cell receptor beta chains from one sample in a study of blood T cell repertoires in COVID-19. Using immunoSEQ multiplex PCR, the repertoire was profiled, and TCRdb retains in-frame clones only, with some absent. Of over 150,000 clones listed, around 86% are singletons. Material: peripheral blood. These receptors all come from a man in his forties or fifties with active or convalescent COVID-19. CDR3s include the opening cysteine and the closing phenylalanine or tryptophan. The order of the fields is CDR3 DNA, CDR3 protein, J gene, D gene, clone size, CDR3 length, V gene. D genes are given only for firm matches. Size is stated for part of the rows, as once, few or many counts, or as a class when the clone is expanded.

TGTGCCTGGAGTGTACCCAGGGGAAAGCAAGAGACCCAGTACTTC,CAWSVPRGKQETQYF,TRBJ2-5,-,-,15,TRBV30
TGTGCCTGCAAAAAGGGACTAGCGAGCAAACAAGAGACCCAGTACTTC,CACKKGLASKQETQYF,TRBJ2-5,TRBD2,-,16,TRBV30
TGTGCCAGCAGCTTAGATCAGGCCGGGGAGCTGTTTTTT,CASSLDQAGELFF,TRBJ2-2,-,-,13,TRBV7-7
TGTGCCAGCATGGCCGGGGGGGATCAGCCCCAGCATTTT,CASMAGGDQPQHF,TRBJ1-5,-,once,13,TRBV12-3/TRBV12-4
TGTGCCAGCAGTTACGGGGACAGGGGAAATGAAAAACTGTTTTTT,CASSYGDRGNEKLFF,TRBJ1-4,TRBD1,-,15,TRBV6-5
TGTGCCAGCAGCTTCCCGACAGACAACCCGGAGAACACTGAAGCTTTCTTT,CASSFPTDNPENTEAFF,TRBJ1-1,-,-,17,TRBV7-9
TGCGCCAGCAGCTTGGTTGCGGGGGTTACTTCTACCGGGGAGCTGTTTTTT,CASSLVAGVTSTGELFF,TRBJ2-2,TRBD2,-,17,TRBV5-1
TGTGCCAGCAGTTTAGGCCACAGGGGTGGCTACACCTTC,CASSLGHRGGYTF,TRBJ1-2,TRBD1,-,13,TRBV28
TGTGCCAGCAGGCCAGGGGACAGGGGTGGAGAAAAACTGTTTTTT,CASRPGDRGGEKLFF,TRBJ1-4,TRBD1,-,15,TRBV28
TGTGCCAGCAGTTTACCTAGCGCGACAGCCTATGGCTACACCTTC,CASSLPSATAYGYTF,TRBJ1-2,-,-,15,TRBV28
TGTGCCAGCAGCTCCAAATCCTTC,CASSSKSF,TRBJ1-2,-,-,8,TRBV7-9
TGTGCCAGCAGCTCGCTGGACAGGGGTCTAAACTATGGCTACACCTTC,CASSSLDRGLNYGYTF,TRBJ1-2,TRBD1,-,16,TRBV7-9
TGTGCCACCAGCAGATCTTGGACTAACTCCAACAATGAGCAGTTCTTC,CATSRSWTNSNNEQFF,TRBJ2-1,-,-,16,TRBV15
TGTGCCAGCAGCTCCAGGACAGGGGGCCTCGGGGAGCTGTTTTTT,CASSSRTGGLGELFF,TRBJ2-2,TRBD1,-,15,TRBV7-6
TGTGCCATCTCCCCTAGCGGAGAAGAGACCCAGTACTTC,CAISPSGEETQYF,TRBJ2-5,TRBD2,-,13,TRBV10-3
TGTGCCAGCAGCACAAACTACGAGCAGTACTTC,CASSTNYEQYF,TRBJ2-7,-,-,11,TRBV11-2
TGCGCCAGCAGCGGGAGGGGCTCGTCCTACAATGAGCAGTTCTTC,CASSGRGSSYNEQFF,TRBJ2-1,TRBD2,-,15,TRBV4-1
TGTGCCAGTAGTAGTGACAGGGGGGGACCACAGCATTTT,CASSSDRGGPQHF,TRBJ1-5,TRBD1,-,13,TRBV19
TGTGCCAGTAGCGGACAGGGGGCCTGGTCACCCCTCCACTTT,CASSGQGAWSPLHF,TRBJ1-6,TRBD1,-,14,TRBV19
TGTGCCAGCAGCTATCAACAGGTTTTCACAGATACGCAGTATTTT,CASSYQQVFTDTQYF,TRBJ2-3,-,-,15,TRBV11-2
TGTGCCAGCAGTGAGTTACTAGCGGGAGTATCCACAGATACGCAGTATTTT,CASSELLAGVSTDTQYF,TRBJ2-3,TRBD2,once,17,TRBV2
TGTGCCAGCAGCCAAGGGACAGGGGTTACCGAGCAGTACTTC,CASSQGTGVTEQYF,TRBJ2-7,TRBD1,-,14,TRBV3-1/TRBV3-2
TGTGCCAGCAGTTTCCCAGGGATAAATAAGGAAAAACTGTTTTTT,CASSFPGINKEKLFF,TRBJ1-4,-,-,15,TRBV28
TGTGCCAGCAGTTTAACCCCCCGTGAGGATGAGCAGTTCTTC,CASSLTPREDEQFF,TRBJ2-1,-,-,14,TRBV28
TGTGCCACTCGAGGGGGGGAGGACACCGGGGAGCTGTTTTTT,CATRGGEDTGELFF,TRBJ2-2,-,-,14,TRBV28
TGTGCCAGCAGTGAATCAAGAACAGGGGGAAGAAACATTCAGTACTTC,CASSESRTGGRNIQYF,TRBJ2-4,TRBD1,-,16,TRBV25-1
TGTGCCAGTAGCACTAGGGTTAGTCAAGCTTTCTTT,CASSTRVSQAFF,TRBJ1-1,-,few,12,TRBV19
TGTGCCAGCATTGGCCTAGGAGGGAGGGCCGCCGGGGAGCTGTTTTTT,CASIGLGGRAAGELFF,TRBJ2-2,TRBD2,few,16,TRBV7-9
TGTGCCACGACGGACTGGTCCGGGGAGCAGTACTTC,CATTDWSGEQYF,TRBJ2-7,-,-,12,TRBV24-1
TGTGCCAGCAGCTTAATTCCGGAGACTAATGAAAAACTGTTTTTT,CASSLIPETNEKLFF,TRBJ1-4,-,-,15,TRBV7-2
TGTGCCAGCAGCTCCGCGGAGATCCCCAGTAGTGAGTACGAGCAGTACTTC,CASSSAEIPSSEYEQYF,TRBJ2-7,-,-,17,TRBV7-9
TGTGCCAGCAGCTTATGGGCGGGGAATGAGCAGTTCTTC,CASSLWAGNEQFF,TRBJ2-1,-,once,13,TRBV7-2
TGTGCCATCAGCGGGACAGGGGCTGGAAACACCATATATTTT,CAISGTGAGNTIYF,TRBJ1-3,TRBD1,-,14,TRBV10-3
TGTGCCAGCAGCTTACCCCGGGGCGAGCAGTACTTC,CASSLPRGEQYF,TRBJ2-7,-,-,12,TRBV11-2
TGTGCCTGGAGAGCCGCCCGGGCCAGAGGGTTCGGGGAGCTGTTTTTT,CAWRAARARGFGELFF,TRBJ2-2,-,-,16,TRBV30
TGTGCCAGCAGCCCAAATAGCGGCGAGCAGTACTTC,CASSPNSGEQYF,TRBJ2-7,-,-,12,TRBV3-1/TRBV3-2
TGTGCCAGCAGTGAACAAAGAAACACCATATATTTT,CASSEQRNTIYF,TRBJ1-3,-,-,12,TRBV6-1
TGTGCCAGCAGCTTAAAGGACGGGACAGATGAAGCTTTCTTT,CASSLKDGTDEAFF,TRBJ1-1,TRBD1,-,14,TRBV7-3
TGTGCCAGCAAGGGTGGGGACACATCCTACGAGCAGTACTTC,CASKGGDTSYEQYF,TRBJ2-7,-,-,14,TRBV27
TGTGCCAGCAGCTTAGGGGACACCATTGGCTACACCTTC,CASSLGDTIGYTF,TRBJ1-2,-,once,13,TRBV11-2
TGTGCCAGCAGTGGCCGCTTTTACGGGAGCTCCTACAATGAGCAGTTCTTC,CASSGRFYGSSYNEQFF,TRBJ2-1,-,-,17,TRBV2
TGCGCCAGCAGCCAAACCCCGACTAGCAGGGAGACCCAGTACTTC,CASSQTPTSRETQYF,TRBJ2-5,TRBD2,-,15,TRBV4-1
TGCGCCAGCAGTGATTCGGGAAGGACTAGCAGACCCTACGAGCAGTACTTC,CASSDSGRTSRPYEQYF,TRBJ2-7,TRBD2,-,17,TRBV10-2
TGTGCCACCAGCACCAGCAGGGATCTAGCCAAAAACATTCAGTACTTC,CATSTSRDLAKNIQYF,TRBJ2-4,-,-,16,TRBV24-1
TGTGCCAGCAGGGCCTCGGGACTCCGGGAAGGCTACACCTTC,CASRASGLREGYTF,TRBJ1-2,-,-,14,TRBV28
TGTGCCAGCAGCGTAGGTGGGGCCATTAATGAAAAACTGTTTTTT,CASSVGGAINEKLFF,TRBJ1-4,-,-,15,TRBV9
TGTGCCAGCAGCTTAGTCGGGGCCAGCGGGAATGAGCAGTTCTTC,CASSLVGASGNEQFF,TRBJ2-1,-,-,15,TRBV7-9
TGCGCCAGCAGTGAGTCGACAGGGCCTTGGGGAGCTTTCTTT,CASSESTGPWGAFF,TRBJ1-1,TRBD1,-,14,TRBV10-1
TGTGCCAGCAGCTTAGCAGGGAACACTGAAGCTTTCTTT,CASSLAGNTEAFF,TRBJ1-1,-,-,13,TRBV11-2
TGTGCCAGCACCGGACAGGGGATAATTCAGCCCCAGCATTTT,CASTGQGIIQPQHF,TRBJ1-5,TRBD1,-,14,TRBV2
TGCGCCAGCAGCCAAGAGACCGTTGGACAGCTAGCCAAAAACATTCAGTACTTC,CASSQETVGQLAKNIQYF,TRBJ2-4,-,-,18,TRBV4-1
TGTGCCAGCAGCTCGGGGGACCCAAGCACAGATACGCAGTATTTT,CASSSGDPSTDTQYF,TRBJ2-3,-,-,15,TRBV5-6
TGCGCCAGCAGCCTTCCAAGGGGAGGGGCGCGCACAGATACGCAGTATTTT,CASSLPRGGARTDTQYF,TRBJ2-3,TRBD2,-,17,TRBV4-1